Following are 26 T cell receptor beta chains from one sample sequenced in a study of a mutant IDH1 vaccine in newly diagnosed glioma. What these receptors recognize is not known. Time point in this sample: week 11, during vaccination. Topical imiquimod was applied with each vaccine dose, which held 300 ug of mutant IDH1 20-mer peptide. The method was immunoSEQ multiplex PCR; TCRdb's version includes in-frame clones alone and lacks a portion of them. The profile covers about 62,000 clones, with about 91% appearing a single time and 1.5% to 2% taken by the ten largest. This material consisted of PBMCs, taken from a glioma patient whose treatment included an IDH1 peptide vaccine. These receptors came from a man aged 40-50 years with glioma.

The table lists this clone with a count of one. The chain carries TRBV7-2 and TRBJ2-1, with TRBD2 matching over 7 bases. CDR1 and CDR2 (germline): SGHTA, FQGNSA. The CDR3 has 17 amino acids. V lost 4 bases and J lost 3; bases outside the gene matches: 12. The CDR3 DNA sequence: TGTGCCAGCAGCTCAAACGGACTAGAAGGATACTACAATGAGCAGTTCTTC. It translates to CASSSNGLEGYYNEQFF.

This sequence joins TRBV10-3 and TRBJ1-2; 7 bases align to TRBD1. The CDR3 consists of 14 residues. Trimming at V came to 5 bases and at J to 8 bases, leaving 11 bases not matched to a gene. The V gene's germline CDR1 is ENHRY and CDR2 SYGVKD. The CDR3 bases are TGTGCCATCAGTTCGGGACAGACTTACTTGGGCTACACCTTC. Translation gives CAISSGQTYLGYTF.

The chain employs TRBV10-3 and TRBJ2-3; TRBD1 matches at 8 bases. Trimming removed 10 bases from V and 3 bases from J; junction bases left unmatched: 6. This CDR3 is 13 amino acids long. Germline V lookup: CDR1 ENHRY, CDR2 SYGVKD. The CDR3 DNA reads TGTGCCACCACGCGACAGGGGACAGATACGCAGTATTTT. Protein sequence: CATTRQGTDTQYF.

The chain has TRBV18 and TRBJ2-5, with 7 positions matching TRBD1. The ends lost 3 bases at V and 1 base at J; junction bases unmatched: 8. Germline CDR1 is KGHSH and CDR2 is LQKENI. The CDR3 covers 16 residues. This CDR3 is CASSPLSGQAQETQYF. Here the CDR3 DNA reads TGTGCCAGCTCACCCCTTTCCGGACAGGCCCAAGAGACCCAGTACTTC.

The chain is built from TRBV1 and TRBJ2-1; the D call in the table, TRBD2, was not verified against the DNA. TRBV1 is annotated as a pseudogene. This CDR3 is built from 18 residues. The CDR3 coding sequence is TGCACCAGCAGCCACCCCTCTCGAAGCGGGAGGTCCTACAATGAGCAGTTCTTC. It specifies CTSSHPSRSGRSYNEQFF.

The J gene is TRBJ2-6, the V gene TRBV9; TRBD2 matches 11 bases. Per germline, CDR1 SGDLS and CDR2 YYNGEE. V lost 2 bases to trimming and J lost 0 bases; unmatched junction nucleotides: 4. CDR3 length: 18 residues. CDR3 nucleotide sequence: TGTGCCAGCAGCGTGACCGGGACTAGCGGCTCTGGGGCCAACGTCCTGACTTTC. This encodes CASSVTGTSGSGANVLTF.

This clone was seen just once. The rearrangement links TRBV4-1 to TRBJ2-7; weak D call: TRBD2 (6 bases). Per the germline V gene, CDR1 is MGHRA and CDR2 is YSYEKL. Trimming left V 4 bases short and J 0 bases short, with 16 bases between. The CDR3 has 16 amino acids. Written as DNA, the CDR3 is TGCGCCAGCAGCCCCCGAGCGCAGGACTACTCCTACGAGCAGTACTTC. Translation: CASSPRAQDYSYEQYF.

The rearrangement uses TRBV7-9 and TRBJ1-2; tentatively, D is TRBD1 (5 bases). Germline CDR1 SEHNR, CDR2 FQNEAQ (reference sequence). The CDR3 totals 14 residues. V lost 3 bases and J 7 bases, leaving 15 bases between the germline ends. CDR3 loop: CASSFTGTGGGYTF. Written as DNA, the CDR3 is TGTGCCAGCAGCTTTACCGGGACTGGTGGTGGCTACACCTTC.

The CDR3 DNA follows: TGTGCCAGCAGCCCTAAGGGACTTTTAGCCTCTGGAAACACCATATATTTT. Translation gives CASSPKGLLASGNTIYF. V gene TRBV7-9 combines with J gene TRBJ1-3, with a tentative D call TRBD1 (5 bases). Germline values: CDR1 SEHNR, CDR2 FQNEAQ (reference sequence). Trimming stripped 5 bases from V and 0 bases from J, with 17 bases between. The CDR3 runs 17 residues.

The chain employs TRBV5-1 and TRBJ1-5, with 9 bases identical to TRBD1. The CDR3 loop spans 16 amino acids. From germline, CDR1 is SGHRS and CDR2 YFSETQ. V lost 4 bases, J lost 0 bases, and 5 bases stayed unmatched. DNA for the CDR3: TGCGCCAGCAGCCCTGGGACAGGGTATAGCAATCAGCCCCAGCATTTT. It encodes CASSPGTGYSNQPQHF. The full variable domain, completed using reference TRBV5-1 and TRBJ1-5, is KAGVTQTPRYLIKTRGQQVTLSCSPISGHRSVSWYQQTPGQGLQFLFEYFSETQRNKGNFPGRFSGRQFSNSRSEMNVSTLELGDSALYLCASSPGTGYSNQPQHFGDGTRLSIL.

The chain combines TRBV19 with TRBJ1-2, with D possibly matching TRBD1 (5 bases). The germline V and J ends were trimmed by 5 bases and 4 bases, with 14 bases remaining between them. Germline V gene lookup returns CDR1 LNHDA and CDR2 SQIVND (reference sequence). This CDR3 spans 14 amino acids. CDR3 DNA sequence: TGTGCCAGTAGTCCGCGTTGGGGGATCTATGGCTACACCTTC. It yields the protein CASSPRWGIYGYTF.

The V call is TRBV6-1, the J call TRBJ2-5; weak D call: TRBD1 (7 bases). The CDR3 runs 14 residues. The V gene's germline CDR1 is MNHNS and CDR2 SASEGT. Trimming shortened V by 8 bases and J by 0 bases, and 13 bases separated the two germline ends. The CDR3 region is CASGGGWDQETQYF. CDR3 DNA: TGTGCCAGCGGAGGGGGCTGGGACCAAGAGACCCAGTACTTC.

The chain couples TRBV5-1 to TRBJ1-1; D is uncertain. Trimming stripped 4 bases from V and 11 bases from J, with 15 bases between. The germline V gene encodes CDR1 SGHRS and CDR2 YFSETQ. The CDR3 covers 12 residues. CDR3 sequence (DNA): TGCGCCAGCAGCCCGGAGGTAGGCCTCGCTTTCTTT. The encoded protein is CASSPEVGLAFF. The full variable domain, with the rest looked up from reference TRBV5-1 and TRBJ1-1, is KAGVTQTPRYLIKTRGQQVTLSCSPISGHRSVSWYQQTPGQGLQFLFEYFSETQRNKGNFPGRFSGRQFSNSRSEMNVSTLELGDSALYLCASSPEVGLAFFGQGTRLTVV.

The chain joins TRBV6-5 to TRBJ1-5; tentative D call: TRBD1 (5 bases). Germline CDR1 is MNHEY and CDR2 is SVGAGI. The V end was cut by 6 bases, the J end by 6 bases, with 18 bases between. The length of the CDR3 is 15 residues. The CDR3, as DNA: TGTGCCAGCAGGCTCACCCGGGACGGCGGTCAGCCCCAGCATTTT. It translates to CASRLTRDGGQPQHF.

The chain joins TRBV29-1 to TRBJ2-1, with D perhaps assigned TRBD1 or TRBD2 (6 bases each). The CDR3 runs to 18 residues. Trimming removed 3 bases at V and 5 bases at J, with 26 bases between. The germline V gene encodes CDR1 SQVTM and CDR2 ANQGSEA. In DNA form, the CDR3 reads TGCAGCGTTGACCGGGGGCAGGGATTCTTAAGGGCGAACAATGAGCAGTTCTTC. Its translation is CSVDRGQGFLRANNEQFF.

The chain carries TRBV28 and TRBJ2-7; 7 bases agree with TRBD2. The CDR3 spans 13 residues. With 4 bases clipped from V and 4 bases from J, the junction kept 4 bases outside the gene matches. Germline loops: CDR1 MDHEN, CDR2 SYDVKM. The CDR3 bases are TGTGCCAGCAGTTCCAGCGGGACTTACGAGCAGTACTTC. This gives the protein CASSSSGTYEQYF.

The chain has TRBV19 and TRBJ1-4; D unclear. Trimming left V 7 bases short and J 4 bases short, with 13 bases between. Germline V gene data show CDR1 as LNHDA and CDR2 as SQIVND (reference sequence). This CDR3 is built from 14 residues. This chain's CDR3 is CASIPDPNNEKLFF. CDR3 coding DNA: TGTGCCAGTATTCCCGACCCCAATAATGAAAAACTGTTTTTT.

The chain is built from TRBV11-2 and TRBJ2-1, with D unresolved. The CDR3 is 13 residues long. Germline CDR1 reads SGHAT; CDR2 reads FQNNGV. Trimming cost V 3 bases and J 9 bases, with 12 bases left between them. CDR3 bases: TGTGCCAGCAGCTTGACCCCGACCGGTGAGCAGTTCTTC. Residues: CASSLTPTGEQFF.

The J gene is TRBJ2-7, the V gene TRBV18; the D gene is possibly TRBD1 (6 bases). Germline CDR1 reads KGHSH; CDR2 reads LQKENI. The CDR3 consists of 15 residues. V was shortened by 4 bases and J by 6 bases, with 19 bases between the two germline ends. Written as DNA, the CDR3 is TGTGCCAGCTCACTCGACCTAGGGGGATCTCGCGAGCAGTACTTC. Amino acids: CASSLDLGGSREQYF.

The CDR3 DNA reads TGCGCCAGCAGCCAAGAGTGGGGGGCTGTGGATGAGCAGTTCTTC. Its translation is CASSQEWGAVDEQFF. This chain links TRBV4-1 with TRBJ2-1; D is possibly TRBD1 or TRBD2 (6 bases each). The ends were cut back, 0 bases at V and 8 bases at J, with 14 bases in the middle. CDR3 length: 15 residues. CDR1 and CDR2 from the germline V gene are MGHRA and YSYEKL.

The CDR3 nucleotides read TGTGCCAGCAGCTCCCAGGGACCGAGCACCGGGGAGCTGTTTTTT. Protein sequence: CASSSQGPSTGELFF. The V and J genes are TRBV7-2 and TRBJ2-2; D tentatively fits TRBD1 or TRBD2 (5 bases each). The germline V gene encodes CDR1 SGHTA and CDR2 FQGNSA. This CDR3 is built from 15 residues. Trimming cost V 4 bases and J 4 bases, with 13 bases left between them.

The chain joins TRBV7-9 to TRBJ1-5; D is unclear. This CDR3 has 15 amino acids. Trimming removed 2 bases at V and 6 bases at J, with 14 bases between. Per the germline V gene, CDR1 is SEHNR and CDR2 is FQNEAQ (reference sequence). The CDR3 is CASSLKVGFGQPQHF. CDR3 in DNA: TGTGCCAGCAGCTTAAAGGTGGGTTTCGGTCAGCCCCAGCATTTT.

The J gene is TRBJ2-3, the V gene TRBV5-4, with TRBD2 identical over 9 bases. CDR1 is SGHNT, CDR2 YYREEE, per germline (reference sequence). The CDR3 spans 14 residues. V shed 2 bases and J 6 bases; nucleotides not matched to a gene: 4. CDR3 nucleotide sequence: TGTGCCAGCAGCTTAGGCGGGGGGGCTGATACGCAGTATTTT. Amino acids: CASSLGGGADTQYF.

The CDR3 nucleotides are TGTGCCAGCAGCCTACAAACCTCGGGACTGACGAGCTCCTACGAGCAGTACGTC. This codes for CASSLQTSGLTSSYEQYV. This rearrangement joins TRBV7-2 to TRBJ2-7; a weak D match, TRBD2 (6 bases). V was trimmed by 5 bases and J by 0 bases, leaving 23 bases between them. The germline V gene encodes CDR1 SGHTA and CDR2 FQGNSA. The CDR3 spans 18 residues.

The rearrangement links TRBV2 to TRBJ1-6; 8 bases map to TRBD1. After removal of 6 bases from V and 6 bases from J, the junction contained 4 bases not matched to a gene. From germline, CDR1 is SNHLY and CDR2 FYNNEI. This CDR3 region has 14 residues. CDR3 in DNA: TGTGCCAGCAGAAGGACAGGGATTAATTCACCCCTCCACTTT. This gives the protein CASRRTGINSPLHF.

The J gene is TRBJ2-5, the V gene TRBV6-1; D is perhaps TRBD1 (6 bases). The CDR3 spans 14 residues. The germline V and J ends were trimmed by 5 bases and 3 bases, with 13 bases remaining between them. CDR1 and CDR2 (germline): MNHNS, SASEGT. CDR3 DNA: TGTGCCAGCAGTCTACAGGGTGGGGAAGAGACCCAGTACTTC. Protein: CASSLQGGEETQYF.